This T cell receptor (beta chain) comes out of a study of untreated major depressive disorder. Whole-study findings and limits: Depressed patients' CD4+ T cells carried increased TRBV05-01 (Vbeta 5.1) usage versus control CD4+ T cells.

All participants were of European descent. Trimming cost V 2 bases and J 2 bases, with 16 bases left between them. The germline gives CDR1 LGHNA, CDR2 YNFKEQ. The CDR3 covers 17 residues. Remarks on this clone: Antigen specificity is unknown.

Some clones are missing from TCRdb's copy, which holds only in-frame ones; the method was immunoSEQ multiplex PCR. The repertoire includes under 30,000 clones, 91% of them detected once, and roughly 0.7% sits in the top ten. The source material was CD4+ T cells from PBMCs. The receptor comes from a woman between 25 and 40 years old with major depressive disorder. V is TRBV4-2 and J is TRBJ1-3; possibly TRBD1 for D (5 bases). CDR3 sequence (DNA): TGTGCCAGCAGCCAATCTTATCGCCAGGGTACTGGAAACACCATATATTTT. It yields the protein CASSQSYRQGTGNTIYF.